A selection of T cell receptor beta chains follows, all from one sample in a study of blood T cell repertoires in COVID-19. Only in-frame clones appear in the TCRdb table, and some are missing; sequencing was by immunoSEQ multiplex PCR. The profile shows about 140,000 clones, 87% of them singletons. The sample was peripheral blood. The receptors were sampled from a human donor in a cohort sampled during active COVID-19. Each CDR3 is given with its conserved first and last residue. D genes are given only for firm matches. Clone size appears in some rows only: once, few, many, or a class for an expanded clone.

d_call,j_call,clone_size,v_call,cdr3_aa,cdr3_nt
NA,TRBJ1-2,NA,TRBV9,CASSVEGVGGYTF,TGTGCCAGCAGCGTAGAGGGGGTTGGGGGCTACACCTTC
NA,TRBJ2-2,NA,TRBV2,CASSEGQSSGGELFF,TGTGCCAGCAGTGAAGGACAGTCCTCAGGCGGGGAGCTGTTTTTT
NA,TRBJ1-2,NA,TRBV30,CAWQPRQGNYGYTF,TGTGCCTGGCAACCAAGGCAGGGGAACTATGGCTACACCTTC
NA,TRBJ2-7,NA,TRBV4-2,CASSQDWLSYEQYF,TGTGCCAGCAGCCAAGATTGGCTTTCCTACGAGCAGTACTTC
NA,TRBJ2-3,once,TRBV4-1,CASSRGGGTSTDTQYF,TGCGCCAGCAGCCGCGGCGGGGGCACTAGCACAGATACGCAGTATTTT
TRBD1,TRBJ1-5,NA,TRBV27,CASRQGASNQPQHF,TGTGCCAGCAGACAGGGGGCAAGCAATCAGCCCCAGCATTTT
TRBD2,TRBJ2-3,NA,TRBV14,CASSPHAGGRTDTQYF,TGTGCCAGCAGCCCCCATGCGGGGGGCCGAACAGATACGCAGTATTTT
TRBD1,TRBJ2-5,once,TRBV5-4,CASSPPGTVGETQYF,TGTGCCAGCAGCCCTCCCGGGACAGTAGGAGAGACCCAGTACTTC
TRBD2,TRBJ2-7,NA,TRBV5-6,CASSLSIAGYEQYF,TGTGCCAGCAGCTTGTCAATAGCGGGATACGAGCAGTACTTC
TRBD1,TRBJ1-2,NA,TRBV29-1,CSVTGQGEFLGGYTF,TGCAGCGTAACCGGACAGGGGGAATTTTTGGGAGGCTACACCTTC
TRBD1,TRBJ1-5,NA,TRBV18,CASSPYGQGGTQPQHF,TGTGCCAGCTCACCTTATGGACAGGGTGGTACTCAGCCCCAGCATTTT
NA,TRBJ2-2,NA,TRBV19,CASSIAGLYGELFF,TGTGCCAGTAGTATAGCAGGCCTGTATGGGGAGCTGTTTTTT
NA,TRBJ1-1,once,TRBV3-1/TRBV3-2,CASSQDRGGLDTEAFF,TGTGCCAGCAGCCAAGATAGGGGGGGCTTGGACACTGAAGCTTTCTTT
TRBD1,TRBJ1-2,few,TRBV5-1,CASSWTGTDYGYTF,TGCGCCAGCAGCTGGACAGGGACGGACTATGGCTACACCTTC
TRBD1,TRBJ2-3,NA,TRBV2,CASSPGQGPRTDTQYF,TGTGCCAGCAGTCCCGGACAGGGACCTAGGACAGATACGCAGTATTTT
TRBD1,TRBJ2-7,NA,TRBV4-2,CASSQEGRQGQLYEQYF,TGTGCCAGCAGCCAAGAGGGCCGACAGGGACAGCTTTACGAGCAGTACTTC
TRBD1,TRBJ1-2,few,TRBV11-1,CASSLGPGQGYGYTF,TGTGCCAGCAGCTTAGGCCCGGGACAGGGATATGGCTACACCTTC
TRBD1,TRBJ1-6,once,TRBV28,CASSLIGTVNSPLHF,TGTGCCAGCAGTTTAATCGGGACAGTTAATTCACCCCTCCACTTT
TRBD1,TRBJ1-2,NA,TRBV19,CASTRTWTGEIFNYGYTF,TGTGCCAGTACCCGGACCTGGACAGGAGAGATCTTTAACTATGGCTACACCTTC
TRBD1,TRBJ2-4,few,TRBV24-1,CATSEGQGAAKNIQYF,TGTGCCACCAGTGAGGGGCAGGGGGCAGCCAAAAACATTCAGTACTTC
NA,TRBJ2-7,NA,TRBV6-2/TRBV6-3,CASSSMGAPNEQYF,TGTGCCAGCAGTTCCATGGGGGCCCCCAACGAGCAGTACTTC
TRBD1,TRBJ2-7,NA,TRBV6-2/TRBV6-3,CASSYRPTGKNNEQYF,TGTGCCAGCAGTTACCGCCCGACAGGGAAAAATAACGAGCAGTACTTC
TRBD1,TRBJ1-5,NA,TRBV5-6,CASSFSGGYQPQHF,TGTGCCAGCAGCTTTTCAGGGGGATATCAGCCCCAGCATTTT
NA,TRBJ1-6,NA,TRBV12-3/TRBV12-4,CASSLGGGKPLHF,TGTGCCAGCAGTTTAGGAGGGGGAAAACCCCTCCACTTT
NA,TRBJ2-7,NA,TRBV6-5,CASSYRNSLIHEQYF,TGTGCCAGCAGTTACAGGAACAGCCTCATCCACGAGCAGTACTTC
NA,TRBJ2-4,NA,TRBV5-1,CASSLDRGGRNIQYF,TGCGCCAGCAGCTTGGACAGGGGGGGTAGAAACATTCAGTACTTC
TRBD2,TRBJ2-5,NA,TRBV9,CASSVNGRGVETQYF,TGTGCCAGCAGCGTAAACGGGAGGGGGGTGGAGACCCAGTACTTC
NA,TRBJ2-2,NA,TRBV18,CASSTTVDGELFF,TGTGCCAGCTCAACGACAGTAGACGGGGAGCTGTTTTTT
TRBD2,TRBJ2-7,NA,TRBV28,CASSPAGTSYEQYF,TGTGCCAGCAGTCCCGCCGGGACTAGCTACGAGCAGTACTTC
NA,TRBJ1-6,NA,TRBV7-9,CASSLAAGGGNSPLHF,TGTGCCAGCAGCTTAGCCGCGGGCGGCGGTAATTCACCCCTCCACTTT
NA,TRBJ1-3,NA,TRBV30,CAWSVNQENTIYF,TGTGCCTGGAGTGTGAACCAGGAAAACACCATATATTTT
NA,TRBJ2-5,once,TRBV6-1,CASSERYRAGETQYF,TGTGCCAGCAGTGAACGGTACAGGGCGGGAGAGACCCAGTACTTC
NA,TRBJ2-7,NA,TRBV6-5,CASRKGYEQYF,TGTGCCAGCAGAAAGGGGTACGAGCAGTACTTC
NA,TRBJ1-4,once,TRBV11-2,CASSLGNSEKLFF,TGTGCCAGCAGCTTGGGCAACTCTGAAAAACTGTTTTTT
TRBD2,TRBJ2-2,NA,TRBV2,CASSWDGSLAGNTGELFF,TGTGCCAGCAGTTGGGACGGAAGTCTAGCGGGGAACACCGGGGAGCTGTTTTTT
NA,TRBJ1-3,once,TRBV30,CAWSIANSGNTIYF,TGTGCCTGGAGTATAGCGAACTCAGGAAACACCATATATTTT
TRBD1,TRBJ2-2,NA,TRBV23-1,CASSHYGRDRVEANTGELFF,TGCGCCAGCAGTCATTACGGTAGGGACAGGGTCGAGGCGAACACCGGGGAGCTGTTTTTT
NA,TRBJ2-1,NA,TRBV5-6,CASSLFGNEQFF,TGTGCCAGCAGCTTATTCGGGAATGAGCAGTTCTTC
TRBD1,TRBJ2-3,NA,TRBV13,CASSLPTGQTSTDTQYF,TGTGCCAGCAGCCTTCCGACGGGACAGACTAGCACAGATACGCAGTATTTT
TRBD1,TRBJ1-2,NA,TRBV19,CARHWTGHYGYTF,TGTGCCAGACACTGGACAGGACACTATGGCTACACCTTC
NA,TRBJ1-5,NA,TRBV28,CASSFGDSNQPQHF,TGTGCCAGCAGTTTCGGGGATAGCAATCAGCCCCAGCATTTT
TRBD1,TRBJ1-2,NA,TRBV5-6,CASSFDRAAGYTF,TGTGCCAGCAGCTTTGACAGGGCGGCTGGCTACACCTTC
NA,TRBJ1-3,NA,TRBV9,CASSVFDRLTVSGNTIYF,TGTGCCAGCAGCGTATTTGACCGATTAACAGTCTCTGGAAACACCATATATTTT
TRBD2,TRBJ2-5,NA,TRBV5-1,CASSSRVAGGPETQYF,TGCGCCAGCAGCTCACGGGTGGCGGGAGGGCCGGAGACCCAGTACTTC
NA,TRBJ2-3,NA,TRBV5-1,CASSLGTITDTQYF,TGCGCCAGCAGCTTGGGTACTATCACAGATACGCAGTATTTT
NA,TRBJ2-2,NA,TRBV5-6,CASTPTPSRGELFF,TGTGCCAGCACCCCAACCCCTTCGAGGGGGGAGCTGTTTTTT
TRBD1,TRBJ1-6,NA,TRBV10-3,CAIRGQFDNSPLHF,TGTGCCATCAGGGGACAGTTTGATAATTCACCCCTCCACTTT
NA,TRBJ1-1,once,TRBV28,CASRVEVGTEAFF,TGTGCCAGCAGAGTGGAGGTAGGCACTGAAGCTTTCTTT
TRBD1,TRBJ2-7,NA,TRBV6-1,CASSEDRGHVEQYF,TGTGCCAGCAGTGAGGACAGGGGGCACGTCGAGCAGTACTTC
NA,TRBJ2-7,NA,TRBV6-5,CASSYSSGSSYEQYF,TGTGCCAGCAGTTACTCTAGCGGCAGCTCCTACGAGCAGTACTTC
TRBD2,TRBJ2-1,once,TRBV10-3,CAISESSGRDNEQFF,TGTGCCATCAGTGAGTCTAGCGGGAGGGACAATGAGCAGTTCTTC
NA,TRBJ2-7,NA,TRBV3-1/TRBV3-2,CASSQELLSYEQYF,TGTGCCAGCAGCCAAGAACTGCTATCCTACGAGCAGTACTTC
NA,TRBJ1-6,NA,TRBV28,CASWGRQGNSPLHF,TGTGCCAGTTGGGGTCGCCAGGGAAATTCACCCCTCCACTTT
NA,TRBJ2-7,NA,TRBV28,CASSLADPLTARYF,TGTGCCAGCAGTTTAGCCGATCCTCTAACCGCTCGGTACTTC
NA,TRBJ1-2,NA,TRBV3-1/TRBV3-2,CASSYSGTRNYGYTF,TGTGCCAGCAGCTACTCCGGGACTCGGAACTATGGCTACACCTTC